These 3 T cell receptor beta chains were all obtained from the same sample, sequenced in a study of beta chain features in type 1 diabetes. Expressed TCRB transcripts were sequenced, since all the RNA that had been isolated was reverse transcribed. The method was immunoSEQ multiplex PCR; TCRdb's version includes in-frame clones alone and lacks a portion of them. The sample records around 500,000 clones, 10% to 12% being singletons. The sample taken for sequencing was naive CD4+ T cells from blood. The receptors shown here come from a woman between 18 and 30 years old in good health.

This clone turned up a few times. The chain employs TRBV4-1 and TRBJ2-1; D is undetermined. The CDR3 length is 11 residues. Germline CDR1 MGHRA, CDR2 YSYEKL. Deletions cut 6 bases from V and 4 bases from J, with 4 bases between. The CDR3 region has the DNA TGCGCCAGCAGGGGTTACAATGAGCAGTTCTTC. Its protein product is CASRGYNEQFF.

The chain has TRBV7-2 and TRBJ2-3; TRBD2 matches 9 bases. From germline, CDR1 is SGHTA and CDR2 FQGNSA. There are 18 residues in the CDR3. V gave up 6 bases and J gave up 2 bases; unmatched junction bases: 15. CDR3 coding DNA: TGTGCCAGCAGACTAAGGATAGATCTAGCGGGACACACAGATACGCAGTATTTT. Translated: CASRLRIDLAGHTDTQYF.

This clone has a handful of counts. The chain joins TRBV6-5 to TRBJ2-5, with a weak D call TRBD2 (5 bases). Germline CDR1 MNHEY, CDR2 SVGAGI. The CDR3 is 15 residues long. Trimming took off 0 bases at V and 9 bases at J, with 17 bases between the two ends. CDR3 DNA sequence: TGTGCCAGCAGTTACTCTGGCGGGCGGACGCGGCCCCAGTACTTC. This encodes CASSYSGGRTRPQYF.